Listed below are T cell receptor beta chains from one sample, sequenced in a study of a mutant IDH1 vaccine in newly diagnosed glioma. The method was immunoSEQ multiplex PCR; TCRdb's version includes in-frame clones alone and lacks a portion of them. This sample has approximately 66,000 clones, with 75% to 90% found just once. No antigen has been assigned to these receptors. Here the sequenced sample was PBMCs, taken from a glioma patient whose treatment included an IDH1 peptide vaccine. The receptors come from a man aged 18 to 29 with glioma. The CDR3 runs from the conserved cysteine through the conserved F or W. The order of the fields is J gene, D gene, V gene, clone size, CDR3 protein, CDR3 DNA. The D gene is left open where the match is weak. A clone size is listed for some rows: how often the clone was seen (once, few, many), or a class if it is expanded.

>TRBJ1-5|NA|TRBV9|NA
CASSTSVSVNQPQHF
TGTGCCAGCAGCACCTCGGTTAGCGTCAATCAGCCCCAGCATTTT
>TRBJ2-7|NA|TRBV5-6|NA
CASSLFGGTAYEQYF
TGTGCCAGCAGCTTGTTCGGAGGGACGGCCTACGAGCAGTACTTC
>TRBJ2-3|TRBD2|TRBV7-2|NA
CASSPGLGLAKSTDTQYF
TGTGCCAGCAGCCCCGGGTTGGGACTAGCGAAGAGCACAGATACGCAGTATTTT
>TRBJ1-5|TRBD1|TRBV29-1|NA
CSASTGGMGFSNQPQHF
TGCAGCGCCTCGACAGGGGGAATGGGTTTTAGCAATCAGCCCCAGCATTTT
>TRBJ2-1|NA|TRBV7-2|medium-sized
CASSFAGEQFF
TGTGCCAGCAGCTTCGCCGGGGAGCAGTTCTTC
>TRBJ2-2|NA|TRBV11-2|NA
CASSLGRLTGELFF
TGTGCCAGCAGCTTAGGGCGGTTAACCGGGGAGCTGTTTTTT
>TRBJ2-5|NA|TRBV18|NA
CASSPRGQETQYF
TGTGCCAGCTCACCACGGGGCCAGGAGACCCAGTACTTC
>TRBJ1-4|NA|TRBV5-5|NA
CASSLGDSNEKLFF
TGTGCCAGCAGCTTAGGAGACAGTAATGAAAAACTGTTTTTT
>TRBJ2-2|NA|TRBV14|few
CASSQGPWDTGELFF
TGTGCCAGCAGCCAGGGACCGTGGGACACCGGGGAGCTGTTTTTT
>TRBJ2-5|TRBD1|TRBV9|NA
CASSVTGGWETQYF
TGTGCCAGCAGCGTTACAGGGGGCTGGGAGACCCAGTACTTC
>TRBJ1-1|NA|TRBV4-3|NA
CASSQGQGNGKAFF
TGCGCCAGCAGCCAAGGGCAGGGGAATGGTAAAGCTTTCTTT
>TRBJ1-6|NA|TRBV6-1|NA
CASSKGIIGALNNSPLHF
TGTGCCAGCAGTAAAGGGATCATTGGAGCGCTTAATAATTCACCCCTCCACTTT
>TRBJ1-4|TRBD1|TRBV15|NA
CATSGLGQGNEKLFF
TGTGCCACCAGCGGACTAGGACAGGGGAATGAAAAACTGTTTTTT
>TRBJ1-2|NA|TRBV28|NA
CASSFRGRGRGYGYTF
TGTGCCAGCAGTTTCAGAGGGCGGGGCAGGGGCTATGGCTACACCTTC
>TRBJ2-7|NA|TRBV9|NA
CASSVSSASSYEQYF
TGTGCCAGCAGCGTATCTAGCGCGAGCTCCTACGAGCAGTACTTC
>TRBJ2-1|TRBD2|TRBV14|NA
CVSSEMELAGGYNEQFF
TGTGTCAGCAGTGAAATGGAACTAGCGGGAGGCTACAATGAGCAGTTCTTC
>TRBJ1-4|NA|TRBV9|NA
CASSVGTTNEKLFF
TGTGCCAGCAGCGTAGGCACTACTAATGAAAAACTGTTTTTT
>TRBJ1-2|NA|TRBV6-1|few
CASSERGLGYTF
TGTGCCAGCTCCGAACGGGGTTTGGGCTACACCTTC
>TRBJ2-3|NA|TRBV7-9|NA
CASSLGGPPQYF
TGTGCCAGCAGCTTGGGGGGCCCTCCGCAGTATTTT
>TRBJ2-2|NA|TRBV5-5|once
CASSFSVVGGMDTGELFF
TGTGCCAGCAGCTTTAGTGTGGTGGGGGGCATGGACACCGGGGAGCTGTTTTTT
>TRBJ2-5|NA|TRBV25-1|NA
CASSPRKSNQETQYF
TGTGCCAGCAGTCCTCGCAAGTCGAATCAAGAGACCCAGTACTTC
>TRBJ1-5|NA|TRBV12-5|few
CASGLVRGHQPQHF
TGTGCTAGTGGTTTGGTACGCGGCCATCAGCCCCAGCATTTT
>TRBJ2-5|TRBD2|TRBV7-9|NA
CASSFQGLAGARDF
TGTGCCAGCAGCTTTCAGGGACTAGCGGGAGCTAGGGACTTC
>TRBJ1-2|NA|TRBV6-5|NA
CASKRPGLYGYTF
TGTGCCAGCAAAAGACCGGGGCTCTATGGCTACACCTTC
>TRBJ2-2|NA|TRBV29-1|NA
CSVVRQTGELFF
TGCAGCGTTGTAAGGCAGACCGGGGAGCTGTTTTTT
>TRBJ2-3|NA|TRBV9|NA
CASSAFGGAATDTQYF
TGTGCCAGCAGCGCTTTCGGAGGGGCCGCCACAGATACGCAGTATTTT
>TRBJ1-2|NA|TRBV5-4|NA
CASSSRGNGYTF
TGTGCCAGCAGCTCCCGGGGGAATGGCTACACCTTC
>TRBJ1-1|NA|TRBV30|few
CAGETEAFF
TGTGCCGGAGAGACTGAAGCTTTCTTT